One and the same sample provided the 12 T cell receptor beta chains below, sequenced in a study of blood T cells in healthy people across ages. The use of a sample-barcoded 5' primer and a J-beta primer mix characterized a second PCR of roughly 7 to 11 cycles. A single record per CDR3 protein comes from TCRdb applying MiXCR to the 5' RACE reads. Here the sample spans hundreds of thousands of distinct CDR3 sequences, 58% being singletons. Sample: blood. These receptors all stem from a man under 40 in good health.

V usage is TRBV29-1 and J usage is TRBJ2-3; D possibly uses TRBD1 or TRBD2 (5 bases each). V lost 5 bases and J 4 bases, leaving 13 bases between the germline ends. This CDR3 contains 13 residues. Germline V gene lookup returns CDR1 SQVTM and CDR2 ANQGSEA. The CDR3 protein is CSVFVPGPDTQYF. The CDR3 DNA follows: TGCAGCGTTTTCGTTCCGGGGCCAGATACGCAGTATTTT.

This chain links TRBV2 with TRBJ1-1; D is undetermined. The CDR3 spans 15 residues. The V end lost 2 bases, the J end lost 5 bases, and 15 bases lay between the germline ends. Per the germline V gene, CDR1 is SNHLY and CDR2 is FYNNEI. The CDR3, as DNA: TGTGCCAGCAGTGAATTGGACGCGTTTCTGACTGAAGCTTTCTTT. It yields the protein CASSELDAFLTEAFF.

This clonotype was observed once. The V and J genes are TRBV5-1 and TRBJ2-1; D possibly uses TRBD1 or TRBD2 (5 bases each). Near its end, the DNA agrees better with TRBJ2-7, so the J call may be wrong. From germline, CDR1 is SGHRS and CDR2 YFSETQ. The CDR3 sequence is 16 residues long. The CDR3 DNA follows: TGCGCCAGCAGCTTGGCCCCCCCTCCTCAGGGAGACGAGCAGTACTTC. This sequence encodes CASSLAPPPQGDEQYF.

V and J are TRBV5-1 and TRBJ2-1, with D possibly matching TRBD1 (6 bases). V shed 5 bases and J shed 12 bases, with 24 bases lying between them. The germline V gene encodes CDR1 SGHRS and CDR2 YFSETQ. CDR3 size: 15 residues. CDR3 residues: CASSLARGEGSGQFF. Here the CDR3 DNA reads TGCGCCAGCAGTCTCGCCAGGGGAGAAGGGTCTGGGCAGTTCTTC.

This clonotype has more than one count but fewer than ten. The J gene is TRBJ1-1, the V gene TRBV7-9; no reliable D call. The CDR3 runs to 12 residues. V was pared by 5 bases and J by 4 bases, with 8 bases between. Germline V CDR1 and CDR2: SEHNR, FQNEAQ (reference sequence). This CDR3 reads CASSALGTEAFF. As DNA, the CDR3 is TGTGCCAGCAGCGCCTTGGGCACTGAAGCTTTCTTT.

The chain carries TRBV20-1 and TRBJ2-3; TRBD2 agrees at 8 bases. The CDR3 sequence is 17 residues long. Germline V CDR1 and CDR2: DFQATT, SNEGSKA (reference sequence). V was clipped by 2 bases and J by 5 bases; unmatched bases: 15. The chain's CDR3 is CSARPSSGRGAVDTQYF. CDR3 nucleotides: TGCAGTGCTAGACCATCCTCGGGGCGGGGGGCCGTAGATACGCAGTATTTT.

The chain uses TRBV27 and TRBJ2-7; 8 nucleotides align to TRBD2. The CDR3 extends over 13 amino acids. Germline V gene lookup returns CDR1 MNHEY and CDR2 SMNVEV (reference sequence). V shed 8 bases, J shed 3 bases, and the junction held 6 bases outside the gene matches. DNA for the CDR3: TGTGCCAGCTCGGGGGGGTCGGTCTACGAGCAGTACTTC. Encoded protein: CASSGGSVYEQYF.

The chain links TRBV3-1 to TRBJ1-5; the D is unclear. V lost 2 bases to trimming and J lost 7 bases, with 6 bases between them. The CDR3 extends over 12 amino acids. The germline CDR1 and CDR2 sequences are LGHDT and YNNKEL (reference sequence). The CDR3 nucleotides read TGTGCCAGCAGCCAATCGGGACAGCCCCAGCATTTT. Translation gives CASSQSGQPQHF.

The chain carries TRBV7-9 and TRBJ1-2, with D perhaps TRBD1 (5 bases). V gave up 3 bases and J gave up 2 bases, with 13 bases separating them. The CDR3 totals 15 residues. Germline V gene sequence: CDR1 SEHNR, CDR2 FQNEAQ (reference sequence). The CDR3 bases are TGTGCCAGCAGCTTTCAGGGCTCGAAGAACTATGGCTACACCTTC. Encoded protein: CASSFQGSKNYGYTF.

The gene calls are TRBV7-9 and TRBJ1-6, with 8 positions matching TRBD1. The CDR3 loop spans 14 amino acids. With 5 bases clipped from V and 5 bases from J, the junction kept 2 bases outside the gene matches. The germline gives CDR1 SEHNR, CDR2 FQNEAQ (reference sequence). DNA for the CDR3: TGTGCCAGCAGCAAACAGGGGGATAATTCACCCCTCCACTTT. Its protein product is CASSKQGDNSPLHF.

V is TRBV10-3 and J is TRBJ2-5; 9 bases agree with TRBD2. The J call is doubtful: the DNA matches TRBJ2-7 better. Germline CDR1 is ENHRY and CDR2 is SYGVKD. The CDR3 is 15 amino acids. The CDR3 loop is CAIKASGETGSEQYF. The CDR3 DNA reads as TGTGCCATCAAGGCTAGCGGGGAAACCGGGTCCGAGCAGTACTTC.

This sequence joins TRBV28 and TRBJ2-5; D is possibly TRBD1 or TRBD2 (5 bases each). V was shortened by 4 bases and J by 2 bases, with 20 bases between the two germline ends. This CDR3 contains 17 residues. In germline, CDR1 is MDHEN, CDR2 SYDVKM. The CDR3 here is CASSSPRRSWGQETQYF. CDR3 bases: TGTGCCAGCAGTTCCCCCCGGCGGTCTTGGGGGCAAGAGACCCAGTACTTC.